This record looks at one T cell receptor beta chain sequence and its context. Its antigen is not known. Patients had received no treatment of any kind before thyroid surgery. This sample is part of a study of metastatic and nonmetastatic thyroid tumors. Study background: Both malignant and benign thyroid patients supplied peripheral blood and tumor or nodule tissue samples, across which the repertoires of these patients were then compared. Study-wide results and limits: Malignant thyroid tumors reportedly exceeded benign nodules significantly in TCR beta diversity, with the difference appearing in blood and tumor.

Per the authors' pipeline: A classifier of distant metastasis in papillary thyroid cancer was built from CDR3 differences (across clinicopathological groups). TCRdb re-analyzed the PCR reads using MiXCR. TCRdb, not the authors, supplied the V and J calls. This sample has about 6,700 clones, with more than 30% found just once. Trimming took 6 bases from V and 7 from J, leaving 13 bases between them. Germline V CDR1 and CDR2: MNHEY, SMNVEV (reference sequence). This CDR3 comprises 13 residues. This receptor was taken from a female donor with papillary thyroid cancer or a benign thyroid nodule (not recorded which). Some clones in this sample may be carry-over from other donors' samples. Sequencing was performed on adjacent normal tissue. This rearrangement joins TRBV27 to TRBJ2-1; tentatively, D is TRBD2 (6 bases). As DNA, the CDR3 is TGTGCCAGCAGCTCCGGGACTGCAAATGAGCAGTTCTTC. Protein product: CASSSGTANEQFF.